The present entry profiles one TCR beta chain with its context. V was cut by 5 bases and J by 0 bases, with 4 bases left in between. This CDR3 contains 12 residues. Germline V gene data show CDR1 as SGHVS and CDR2 as FNYEAQ. This entry is derived from a study of breast tumors, draining lymph nodes, adjacent tissues. TCRdb re-analysed the multiplex PCR reads in MiXCR, keeping a single row per CDR3 protein. This sample has approximately 250,000 distinct CDR3 sequences; nearly 35% occur once, and the top ten carry 3% to 4.5%. Samples came from axillary lymph nodes draining the breast cancer. The rearrangement joins TRBV7-6 to TRBJ1-1; D unresolved. This clonotype was obtained from a female donor with breast cancer. Some clones in this sample may be carry-over from other donors' samples. The sequenced material came from axillary lymph node tissue. CDR3 loop: CASSGMNTEAFF. CDR3 nucleotides: TGTGCCAGCAGCGGGATGAACACTGAAGCTTTCTTT.